The sample holds a few counts of the clone carrying this T cell receptor (beta chain). V was pared by 5 bases and J by 1 base, with 14 bases between. Germline V CDR1 and CDR2: MNHEY, SMNVEV (reference sequence). The CDR3 has 15 residues. All enrollees were roughly 18 to 100 years old and from approximately 24 US areas. Categorization into cohorts depended on clinical history that participants reported. This sample is part of a study of blood T cell repertoires in COVID-19. Background on the study: The study drew acute and convalescent COVID-19 samples from the United States, Italy and Spain. Nucleic acid was either cDNA or gDNA, and it came from T cells, B-cell-depleted T cells, or PBMCs.

Produced via immunoSEQ multiplex PCR; TCRdb's table is partial and in-frame only. The data show about 350,000 clones, 88% seen once. This receptor was identified in a woman in her twenties or thirties who had been exposed to COVID-19. The chain carries TRBV27 and TRBJ1-1; D perhaps matches TRBD1 (6 bases). Sequenced sample: PBMCs or T cells enriched from blood (not recorded which). The CDR3 loop reads CASSKAGVGNTEAFF. The CDR3 nucleotides are TGTGCCAGCAGTAAGGCAGGGGTCGGGAACACTGAAGCTTTCTTT.